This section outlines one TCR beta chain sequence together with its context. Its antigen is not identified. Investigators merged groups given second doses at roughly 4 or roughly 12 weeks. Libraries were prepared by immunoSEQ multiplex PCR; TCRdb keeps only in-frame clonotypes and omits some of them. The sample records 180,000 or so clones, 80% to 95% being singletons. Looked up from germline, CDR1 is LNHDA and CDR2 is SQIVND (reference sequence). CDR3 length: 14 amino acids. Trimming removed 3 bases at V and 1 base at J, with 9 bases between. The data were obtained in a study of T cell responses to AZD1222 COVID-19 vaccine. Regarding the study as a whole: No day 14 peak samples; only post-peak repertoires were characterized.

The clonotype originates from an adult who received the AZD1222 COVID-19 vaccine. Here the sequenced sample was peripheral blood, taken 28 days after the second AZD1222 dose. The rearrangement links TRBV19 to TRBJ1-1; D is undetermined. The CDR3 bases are TGTGCCAGTAGTATCGTCGGAAGGAACACTGAAGCTTTCTTT. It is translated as CASSIVGRNTEAFF.